This T cell receptor (beta chain) was captured by sequencing in a study of cytomegalovirus exposure and HLA in healthy donors. Whole-study results and caveats: Through in vitro validation, three CMV-associated chains were shown to be specific for CMV antigens. Later analysis demonstrated an association between a missense DCLRE1C variant and TCR beta V- and J-gene trimming. Later work associated roughly 17,000 TCR beta sequences with HLA alleles at 0.05 false discovery rate.

The study ran its PCR with 60 Vbeta and 13 Jbeta primers. Sequencing was performed with immunoSEQ multiplex PCR; in TCRdb, only in-frame clones are kept and a portion is missing. The data contain about 120,000 clones, about 70% of them singletons. V was cut by 4 bases and J by 4 bases, with 13 bases left in between. This CDR3 is built from 14 residues. CDR1 is MNHNS, CDR2 SASEGT, per germline. As concerns this clone: The antigen remains undetermined.

The chain employs TRBV6-1 and TRBJ2-5; D is possibly TRBD1 (6 bases). The receptor comes from a human donor in good health. The specimen was PBMCs. The DNA of the CDR3 is TGTGCCAGCAGTGTGGGGGACACACGAGAGACCCAGTACTTC. Translation gives CASSVGDTRETQYF.